These 22 T cell receptor beta chains share one sample of origin, sequenced in a study of T cell responses to AZD1222 COVID-19 vaccine (dated by TCRdb to the early 2020s). The sample's time point label, decoded: baseline before first vaccination. Libraries were prepared through the immunoSEQ multiplex PCR assay. TCRdb took over this immuneACCESS table, retaining in-frame rearrangements with V and J assigned. Such tables are incomplete; in checked studies, under half of the missing clones stem from an unresolved V gene, and the remainder is unexplained. For this sample the table gives 100,000 to 150,000 clones, of which around 90% were detected only once. About 5% of the sample goes to the ten largest clones. Material: peripheral blood, obtained on day 0 of AZD1222 vaccination. The receptors here all came from an adult in good health.

This clone was seen only a few times. The V gene is TRBV20-1, the J gene TRBJ2-5; D may be TRBD2 (6 bases). The CDR3 runs to 13 residues. From germline, CDR1 is DFQATT and CDR2 SNEGSKA (reference sequence). Trimming left V 3 bases short and J 0 bases short, with 8 bases between. CDR3 region: CSASGTHQETQYF. The CDR3, as DNA: TGCAGTGCTAGTGGGACTCACCAAGAGACCCAGTACTTC.

The chain links TRBV5-4 to TRBJ2-2; no firm D call. Germline V gene sequence: CDR1 SGHNT, CDR2 YYREEE (reference sequence). With 0 bases removed from V and 2 bases from J, the gap between germline ends came to 5 bases. The CDR3 has 14 residues. In DNA, the CDR3 is TGTGCCAGCAGCTTGGATACCAACACCGGGGAGCTGTTTTTT. Protein product: CASSLDTNTGELFF. The whole variable domain, remainder taken from reference TRBV5-4 and TRBJ2-2, is ETGVTQSPTHLIKTRGQQVTLRCSSQSGHNTVSWYQQALGQGPQFIFQYYREEENGRGNFPPRFSGLQFPNYSSELNVNALELDDSALYLCASSLDTNTGELFFGEGSRLTVL.

The chain carries TRBV10-3 and TRBJ1-4; tentatively, D is TRBD1 (5 bases). The CDR3 runs 15 residues. Germline assignment: CDR1 ENHRY and CDR2 SYGVKD. The V end lost 3 bases, the J end lost 5 bases, and 13 bases lay between the germline ends. The CDR3 spells CAISDSRGENEKLFF. CDR3 nucleotide sequence: TGTGCCATCAGTGACTCGAGGGGCGAAAATGAAAAACTGTTTTTT.

The chain employs TRBV6-5 and TRBJ2-2; D may be TRBD1 (5 bases). V gave up 0 bases and J gave up 12 bases, with 14 bases separating them. This CDR3 spans 14 amino acids. In germline, CDR1 is MNHEY, CDR2 SVGAGI. The CDR3 spells CASSYSGRQGKLFF. The CDR3 DNA reads as TGTGCCAGCAGTTACTCCGGAAGGCAGGGCAAGCTGTTTTTT.

V is TRBV10-2 and J is TRBJ1-2, with a weak D call TRBD1 (5 bases). The CDR3 runs to 14 residues. The germline V gene has CDR1 WSHSY and CDR2 SAAADI. V shed 0 bases and J shed 4 bases, with 9 bases lying between them. In nucleotides, the CDR3 is TGCGCCAGCAGTGAGTCAAAGGGGCTCTATGGCTACACCTTC. Translating it yields CASSESKGLYGYTF.

This clone appeared a single time. The V gene is TRBV10-3, the J gene TRBJ2-5; 9 bases are a match to TRBD1. Germline trimming cut 6 bases from V and 5 bases from J; bases unmatched to any gene: 10. The CDR3 length is 15 residues. The V gene's germline CDR1 is ENHRY and CDR2 SYGVKD. The DNA of the CDR3 is TGTGCCATCAGCTTGGGACAGGGCCGGGGGGAGACCCAGTACTTC. Amino acid sequence: CAISLGQGRGETQYF.

The gene calls are TRBV7-6 and TRBJ1-1; TRBD1 matches at 8 bases. This CDR3 contains 14 residues. Losses at the gene ends were 2 bases for V and 4 bases for J; bases not matched to a gene: 3. Germline CDR1 is SGHVS and CDR2 is FNYEAQ. CDR3 nucleotide sequence: TGTGCCAGCAGCTTACAGGGGGCTGGCACTGAAGCTTTCTTT. This gives the protein CASSLQGAGTEAFF.

The V call is TRBV6-2 or TRBV6-3, the J call TRBJ2-2; 9 bases map to TRBD1. Germline V CDR1 and CDR2: MNHEY, SVGEGT. The ends lost 4 bases at V and 2 bases at J; junction bases unmatched: 5. The CDR3 length is 16 residues. The CDR3 spells CASSWDRAPNTGELFF. The CDR3 nucleotides read TGTGCCAGCAGTTGGGACAGGGCCCCTAACACCGGGGAGCTGTTTTTT.

This chain uses TRBV19 with TRBJ1-3; TRBD1 matches at 9 bases. There are 15 residues in the CDR3. Germline V lookup: CDR1 LNHDA, CDR2 SQIVND (reference sequence). Germline trimming cut 5 bases from V and 3 bases from J; bases unmatched to any gene: 5. The CDR3: CASSGTGGDGNTIYF. CDR3 nucleotides: TGTGCCAGTAGTGGAACAGGGGGCGATGGAAACACCATATATTTT.

Notes on this clone: At one end the junction does not follow the germline gene, possibly because of a read error. The rearrangement joins TRBV2 to TRBJ2-7; D perhaps matches TRBD2 (5 bases). The CDR3 totals 11 residues. CDR1 and CDR2 from the germline V gene are SNHLY and FYNNEI. The CDR3 sequence is CASSDLREPYF. The CDR3 DNA follows: TGTGCCAGCAGCGATTTGAGGGAGCCGTACTTC.

This clone was seen a single time. This chain joins TRBV11-3 and TRBJ2-5; D not resolved. This CDR3 has 15 amino acids. V was pared by 1 base and J by 4 bases, with 13 bases between. Germline CDR1 SGHNT, CDR2 YENEEA. This CDR3 reads CASSLGRSLGETQYF. The CDR3, as DNA: TGTGCCAGCAGCTTAGGACGTAGCCTTGGAGAGACCCAGTACTTC.

The chain has TRBV7-2 and TRBJ1-6, with D hard to call. The V gene lost 5 bases and the J gene lost 5 bases, with 13 bases spanning the gap. The CDR3 sequence is 15 residues long. CDR1 SGHTA and CDR2 FQGNSA come from the germline V gene. The CDR3 reads CASSPSTSNNSPLHF. The CDR3 DNA sequence: TGTGCCAGCAGCCCATCGACATCCAATAATTCACCCCTCCACTTT.

The chain is built from TRBV27 and TRBJ2-1, with 10 bases identical to TRBD2. The J segment lost 6 bases and the V segment lost 2 bases, leaving 7 bases of the junction unmatched. Germline V lookup: CDR1 MNHEY, CDR2 SMNVEV (reference sequence). The CDR3 totals 16 residues. CDR3 coding DNA: TGTGCCAGCAGTTTACGAGCGAGCGGGGGGGCCAATGAGCAGTTCTTC. This encodes CASSLRASGGANEQFF.

This clone occurred once. The rearrangement links TRBV5-3 to TRBJ1-5, with 11 positions matching TRBD1. TRBV5-3 is annotated as an ORF whose role is uncertain. The length of the CDR3 is 16 residues. V shed 5 bases and J 1 base; nucleotides not matched to a gene: 5. The CDR3 DNA reads as TGTGCCAGAAGAGGGACAGGGGGTCGGAGCAATCAGCCCCAGCATTTT. Protein product: CARRGTGGRSNQPQHF.

This sequence joins TRBV12-3 or TRBV12-4 and TRBJ1-1, with D unclear. The V end lost 1 base, the J end lost 8 bases, and 11 bases lay between the germline ends. CDR3 size: 13 residues. The CDR3 loop reads CASSLDLFLEAFF. The CDR3 nucleotides read TGTGCCAGCAGTTTAGATCTATTCTTAGAAGCTTTCTTT.

V gene TRBV18 combines with J gene TRBJ2-7; D not certain. Germline V gives CDR1 KGHSH, CDR2 LQKENI. V was cut by 0 bases and J by 2 bases, with 8 bases left in between. The CDR3 is 14 amino acids. CDR3 sequence reads: CASSPPVSAYEQYF. DNA of the CDR3: TGTGCCAGCTCACCACCGGTCTCAGCCTACGAGCAGTACTTC.

This clone was observed a handful of times. Other nucleotide sequences in the sample specify the same CDR3. The chain employs TRBV15 and TRBJ2-1; D gene uncertain. The CDR3 length is 12 residues. Trimming shortened V by 0 bases and J by 4 bases, and 1 base separated the two germline ends. Per the germline V gene, CDR1 is LNHNV and CDR2 is YYDKDF (reference sequence). The CDR3 sequence is CATSRDYNEQFF. The CDR3 coding sequence is TGTGCCACCAGCAGAGATTACAATGAGCAGTTCTTC.

J is TRBJ1-1 and V is TRBV7-3; D remains ambiguous. The CDR3 has 13 amino acids. V lost 2 bases and J lost 0, with 4 bases in between. Per germline, CDR1 SGHTA and CDR2 FQGTGA. CDR3 in amino acids: CASSLDMNTEAFF. The CDR3 DNA follows: TGTGCCAGCAGCTTAGATATGAACACTGAAGCTTTCTTT.

In this sample, this clone turned up once. The chain carries TRBV7-2 and TRBJ1-5; possible D gene TRBD1, 6 bases. This CDR3 region has 15 residues. The V and J ends lost 5 bases and 5 bases respectively, with 16 bases between them. The germline CDR1 and CDR2 sequences are SGHTA and FQGNSA. This CDR3 is CASSRLQGADQPQHF. The CDR3 DNA follows: TGTGCCAGCAGCCGTCTACAGGGAGCGGATCAGCCCCAGCATTTT.

The chain employs TRBV11-2 and TRBJ2-7; possible D gene TRBD2, 6 bases. Germline CDR1 reads SGHAT; CDR2 reads FQNNGV. Trimming took 6 bases from V and 0 from J, leaving 15 bases between them. The CDR3 loop spans 15 amino acids. CDR3 nucleotide sequence: TGTGCCAGCAGGCCTAGCGTGGGGAACTCCTACGAGCAGTACTTC. This gives the protein CASRPSVGNSYEQYF.

The chain joins TRBV2 to TRBJ2-1; 7 nucleotides match TRBD1. Trimming at V came to 6 bases and at J to 4 bases, leaving 3 bases not matched to a gene. The CDR3 contains 13 residues. Germline V lookup: CDR1 SNHLY, CDR2 FYNNEI. CDR3 bases: TGTGCCAGCAGCCGGGACAGTTACAATGAGCAGTTCTTC. It is translated as CASSRDSYNEQFF.

This clone showed up just once. This chain uses TRBV2 with TRBJ1-5, with D maybe TRBD1 (5 bases). V gave up 5 bases and J gave up 3 bases, with 11 bases separating them. Germline V CDR1 and CDR2: SNHLY, FYNNEI. The CDR3 spans 14 residues. CDR3 nucleotides: TGTGCCAGCAGTCCGGGACTTCACAATCAGCCCCAGCATTTT. It is translated as CASSPGLHNQPQHF.